The entry below gives a single T cell receptor beta chain sequence along with its context. The antigen is not known. From the 5' RACE reads, TCRdb called clonotypes with MiXCR, one entry per CDR3 protein. The sample lists roughly 170,000 distinct CDR3 sequences, roughly 8.8% occurring once. The sample comes from a study of T cells after yellow fever vaccination. General study findings and limits: Clonotypes found in both CD4 and CD8 compartments made up a small share.

The trim removed 5 bases at V and 7 bases at J, leaving 11 bases unmatched. CDR3 length: 15 amino acids. Germline CDR1 reads SGHDT; CDR2 reads YYEEEE. The V call is TRBV5-6, the J call TRBJ1-2, with 10 nucleotides matching TRBD1. The sequence was obtained from a man aged 18 to 30 who received the YFV17D yellow fever vaccine. Source: CD8+ T cells sorted from PBMCs, taken 45 days after the yellow fever booster vaccination. CDR3: CASRILPGQGSGYTF. The CDR3 bases are TGTGCCAGCAGGATTCTTCCGGGACAGGGGTCTGGCTACACCTTC.